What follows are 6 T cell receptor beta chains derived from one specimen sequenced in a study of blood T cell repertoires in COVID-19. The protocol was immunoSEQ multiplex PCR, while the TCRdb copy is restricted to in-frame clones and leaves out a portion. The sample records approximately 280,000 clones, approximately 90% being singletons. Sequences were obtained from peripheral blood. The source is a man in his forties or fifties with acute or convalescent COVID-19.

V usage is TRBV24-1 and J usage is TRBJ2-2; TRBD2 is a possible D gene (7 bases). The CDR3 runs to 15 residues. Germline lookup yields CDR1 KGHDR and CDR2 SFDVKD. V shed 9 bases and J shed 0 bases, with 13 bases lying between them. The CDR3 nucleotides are TGTGCCACCGCGAGGGGGGGGGCGAACACCGGGGAGCTGTTTTTT. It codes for CATARGGANTGELFF.

CDR3 coding DNA: TGTGCCACCGCAGGGGGCGTCTGGAATCAGCCCCAGCATTTT. Translation: CATAGGVWNQPQHF. V and J are TRBV6-5 and TRBJ1-5, with 8 bases aligning to TRBD1. The germline gives CDR1 MNHEY, CDR2 SVGAGI. CDR3 size: 14 residues. J gave up 4 bases and V 10 bases, and 9 bases lay outside the gene matches.

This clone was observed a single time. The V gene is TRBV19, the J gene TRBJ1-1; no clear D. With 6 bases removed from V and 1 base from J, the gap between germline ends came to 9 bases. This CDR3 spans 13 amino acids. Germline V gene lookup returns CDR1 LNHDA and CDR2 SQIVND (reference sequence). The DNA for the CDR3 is TGTGCCAGTAGCTTGACTCCGAACACTGAAGCTTTCTTT. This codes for CASSLTPNTEAFF.

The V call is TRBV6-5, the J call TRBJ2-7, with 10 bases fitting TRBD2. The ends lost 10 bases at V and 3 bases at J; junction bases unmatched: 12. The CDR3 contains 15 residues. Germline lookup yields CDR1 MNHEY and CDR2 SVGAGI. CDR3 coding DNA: TGTGCCACCAGAGGACCCGGGACTAGCGTCTACGAGCAGTACTTC. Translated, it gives CATRGPGTSVYEQYF.

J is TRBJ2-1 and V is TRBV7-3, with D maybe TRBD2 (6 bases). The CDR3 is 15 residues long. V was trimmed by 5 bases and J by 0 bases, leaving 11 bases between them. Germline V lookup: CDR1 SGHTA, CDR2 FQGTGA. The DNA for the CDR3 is TGTGCCAGCAGCCTGGGGGGTCCCTCCTACAATGAGCAGTTCTTC. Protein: CASSLGGPSYNEQFF.

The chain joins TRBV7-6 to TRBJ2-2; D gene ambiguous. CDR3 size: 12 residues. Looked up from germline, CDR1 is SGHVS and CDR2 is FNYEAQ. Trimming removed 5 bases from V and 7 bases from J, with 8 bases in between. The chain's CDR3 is CASSVLDGELFF. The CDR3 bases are TGTGCCAGCAGCGTGCTAGACGGGGAGCTGTTTTTT.